Below, one TCR beta chain is given with its context. Its antigen is still unknown. No base quality information exists; no much larger clone differs at one position. Participants in the prospective study were enrolled through a virtual design, were aged 18 to 89 years, and lived in fewer than 30 United States geographic areas. In the prospective study, participants were assigned to cohorts based on the clinical history participants reported in a screening survey and a study questionnaire. Exposed participants were defined as having been in contact with someone with a PCR-confirmed or clinician-diagnosed COVID-19 case within 2 weeks of study entry. In the prospective study, whole blood, serum and a nasopharyngeal or oropharyngeal swab were collected from each participant by mobile phlebotomists. Prospective study participants could optionally give additional blood draws and questionnaires over an approximately two-month period. Prospective study blood samples were shipped either frozen or at room temperature before DNA extraction.

These data belong to a study of blood T cell repertoires in COVID-19 (dated by TCRdb to 2019 to 2021). The study in broad terms: The collaborator samples originated in the United States, Italy and Spain and spanned the acute and convalescent phases of COVID-19. The material from the prospective study consisted of cDNA or gDNA derived from T cells, B-cell-depleted T cells, or PBMCs. Deeply sampled blood TCRbeta repertoires from subjects exposed to, actively infected with, or recovered from COVID-19 were included in the dataset. A freely available public database, intended as a resource for researchers studying the immune response to SARS-CoV-2, is where the repertoires were released. Samples were obtained from the ongoing ImmuneRACE study (first 160 participants) and from about 1,300 subjects provided by 6 global collaborators. A de-identified subject ID, COVID-19 status, age in years and sex were almost always included in the sample metadata. HLA class I and class II types, where available, came from metadata supplied by the sample provider rather than from assay-based typing.

Study-wide findings and limitations: The quantity of clinical and demographic metadata differed by source and by participant and was supplied without curation.

TCRbeta CDR3 regions were amplified from genomic DNA using the immunoSEQ Assay, a bias-controlled multiplex PCR. The paper's processing steps were these. Nucleated cell counts per sample were estimated from amplification of reference gene primers within the assay. Sequence reads were collapsed and filtered to measure the absolute abundance of every unique TCRbeta CDR3 rearrangement. For each sample, productive Simpson clonality was calculated as the square root of Simpson's diversity index across productive rearrangements. TCRdb stores this immuneACCESS table with in-frame sequences only. Part of the clones is absent; in the studies checked, under half of the shortfall reflects unresolved V genes, and no reason is known for the rest. Clonal size and the V and J genes are those of that table, whereas D and trimming came from the DNA. This sample comprises around 160,000 clones, around 87% of them detected only once. In total, the top ten clones hold under 4.5% of the sample.

Material: PBMCs or T cells enriched from blood (not recorded which). This receptor was taken from a woman aged 35 to 49 who had been exposed to COVID-19.

The nucleotides are TGTGCCAGCAGCGCCAACTTCAATGAGCAGTTCTTC. Translated, it reads CASSANFNEQFF. The receptor chain draws on TRBV9 and TRBJ2-1; no confident D gene assignment can be made. For CDR1 and CDR2, the germline V gene lists SGDLS and YYNGEE. The V end loses 3 bases and the J end loses 6 bases, and a stretch of 7 bases separates them. The CDR3 sequence holds 12 residues, the cysteine and phenylalanine included. Only the CDR3 DNA is retained, 36 bases long and in frame from the first base.